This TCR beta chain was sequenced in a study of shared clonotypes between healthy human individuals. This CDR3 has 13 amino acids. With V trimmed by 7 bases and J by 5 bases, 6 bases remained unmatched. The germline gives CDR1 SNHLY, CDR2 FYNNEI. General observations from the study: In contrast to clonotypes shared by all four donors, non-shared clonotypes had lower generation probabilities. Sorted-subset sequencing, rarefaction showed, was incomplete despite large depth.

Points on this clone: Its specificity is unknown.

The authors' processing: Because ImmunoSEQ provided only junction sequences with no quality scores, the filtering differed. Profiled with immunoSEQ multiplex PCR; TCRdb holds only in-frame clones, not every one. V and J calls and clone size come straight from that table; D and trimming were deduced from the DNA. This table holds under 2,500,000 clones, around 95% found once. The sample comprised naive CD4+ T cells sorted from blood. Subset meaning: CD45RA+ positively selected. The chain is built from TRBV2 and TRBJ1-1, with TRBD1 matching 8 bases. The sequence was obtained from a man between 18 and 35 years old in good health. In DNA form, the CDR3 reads TGTGCCAGCACCGGACAGGGAAGGACTGAAGCTTTCTTT. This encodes CASTGQGRTEAFF.